This T cell receptor (beta chain) was captured by sequencing in a study of T cell responses to AZD1222 COVID-19 vaccine. The study, taken as a whole, reports: Recipients of AZD1222 seropositive at baseline numbered only 5 or 6. Breadth and depth of Spike-specific TCRs rose after two AZD1222 doses. Variant regions that are unmutated are reportedly the target of nearly half of spike-specific TCRs.

The table came from immunoSEQ multiplex PCR; TCRdb's copy has only in-frame clones and leaves some out. The repertoire includes some 87,000 clones, 75% to 90% of them detected once, and roughly 29% sits in the top ten. A note on this clone: Antigen specificity is unknown.

The V and J ends lost 5 bases and 4 bases, in that order; junction bases with no gene match: 6. CDR1 and CDR2 (germline): SGHTA, FQGNSA. This CDR3 has 14 amino acids. The chain uses TRBV7-2 and TRBJ1-2, with TRBD1 matching 8 bases. The sample was peripheral blood, taken on day 0 of AZD1222 vaccination. This sequence was found in an adult in good health. The CDR3 sequence: CASSAGQGAYGYTF. The CDR3 DNA follows: TGTGCCAGCAGCGCCGGACAGGGAGCCTATGGCTACACCTTC.